This passage covers 14 T cell receptor beta chains from one sample sequenced in a study of shared clonotypes between healthy human individuals. Sequencing used immunoSEQ multiplex PCR; TCRdb keeps in-frame clones, though not all of them. The sample holds a few million clones, approximately 93% seen once. The specimen sequenced was naive CD4+ T cells from PBMCs. As to subset: CD45RA+ positively selected. Receptor source: a man younger than 30 in good health. Some clones in this sample may be carry-over from other donors' samples.

This sequence joins TRBV15 and TRBJ2-7; a weak D match, TRBD2 (6 bases). The CDR3 has 17 residues. Germline lookup yields CDR1 LNHNV and CDR2 YYDKDF (reference sequence). Trimming took off 0 bases at V and 5 bases at J, with 20 bases between the two ends. CDR3 sequence: CATSRDRVMAGSHEQYF. CDR3 DNA: TGTGCCACCAGCAGAGATCGTGTGATGGCGGGGTCCCACGAGCAGTACTTC.

This clone was seen a single time. The chain recombines TRBV18 with TRBJ1-2, with no clear D. With 5 bases removed from V and 4 bases from J, the gap between germline ends came to 11 bases. Germline CDR1 reads KGHSH; CDR2 reads LQKENI. The CDR3 covers 13 residues. This chain's CDR3 is CASSDGSRYGYTF. The CDR3 nucleotides read TGTGCCAGCTCAGACGGGTCGCGCTATGGCTACACCTTC.

The chain carries TRBV7-2 and TRBJ1-5; D may be TRBD1 (6 bases). The germline gives CDR1 SGHTA, CDR2 FQGNSA. Trimming shortened V by 5 bases and J by 0 bases, and 11 bases separated the two germline ends. This CDR3 is 15 amino acids long. In DNA, the CDR3 is TGTGCCAGCAGCCTGGACAGAGCTAGCAATCAGCCCCAGCATTTT. Protein sequence: CASSLDRASNQPQHF.

In this sample, this clone turned up once. The rearrangement links TRBV2 to TRBJ2-1; the D gene is possibly TRBD2 (6 bases). Trimming stripped 4 bases from V and 9 bases from J, with 16 bases between. This CDR3 has 14 residues. Germline V gene data show CDR1 as SNHLY and CDR2 as FYNNEI. CDR3 protein: CASSGVAVFGEQFF. For the CDR3, the DNA is TGTGCCAGCAGTGGAGTAGCGGTTTTCGGTGAGCAGTTCTTC. The full variable domain, completed using reference TRBV2 and TRBJ2-1, is EPEVTQTPSHQVTQMGQEVILRCVPISNHLYFYWYRQILGQKVEFLVSFYNNEISEKSEIFDDQFSVERPDGSNFTLKIRSTKLEDSAMYFCASSGVAVFGEQFFGPGTRLTVL.

This chain links TRBV28 with TRBJ2-4, with D unclear. The CDR3 has 16 residues. The V and J ends lost 2 bases and 3 bases respectively, with 14 bases between them. In germline, CDR1 is MDHEN, CDR2 SYDVKM. The CDR3 sequence: CASSLNLKTLKNIQYF. The CDR3 DNA follows: TGTGCCAGCAGTTTAAACCTCAAGACTCTCAAAAACATTCAGTACTTC.

The V gene is TRBV4-1, the J gene TRBJ2-5, with a possible D match to TRBD2 (5 bases). The closer fit of TRBJ2-7 to the DNA end suggests the J call may be wrong. CDR3 size: 14 residues. Germline CDR1 is MGHRA and CDR2 is YSYEKL. CDR3 DNA sequence: TGCGCCAGCAGCCAGTTAGGACTCCGGGGCGAGCAGTACTTC. This encodes CASSQLGLRGEQYF.

Worth noting for this clone: Other DNA sequences in this specimen translate into the identical CDR3. The rearrangement joins TRBV7-2 to TRBJ1-3, with a tentative D call TRBD1 (6 bases). The CDR3 has 14 residues. The V gene's germline CDR1 is SGHTA and CDR2 FQGNSA. The V gene lost 5 bases and the J gene lost 1 base, with 9 bases spanning the gap. DNA for the CDR3: TGTGCCAGCAGCCCTGGGACATCTGGAAACACCATATATTTT. Its protein product is CASSPGTSGNTIYF. The complete variable domain, with remaining parts taken from reference TRBV7-2 and TRBJ1-3, reads GAGVSQSPSNKVTEKGKDVELRCDPISGHTALYWYRQSLGQGLEFLIYFQGNSAPDKSGLPSDRFSAERTGGSVSTLTIQRTQQEDSAVYLCASSPGTSGNTIYFGEGSWLTVV.

The chain employs TRBV10-3 and TRBJ2-2; no clear D. The germline gives CDR1 ENHRY, CDR2 SYGVKD. This CDR3 contains 15 residues. V lost 2 bases and J 7 bases, leaving 14 bases between the germline ends. The CDR3 region is CAISEKWALGGELFF. CDR3 sequence (DNA): TGTGCCATCAGTGAGAAATGGGCCCTAGGCGGGGAGCTGTTTTTT.

The V and J genes are TRBV11-3 and TRBJ2-2; a weak D match, TRBD1 (5 bases). Germline loops: CDR1 SGHNT, CDR2 YENEEA. The CDR3 runs to 15 residues. Trimming removed 8 bases from V and 0 bases from J, with 13 bases in between. The DNA for the CDR3 is TGTGCCAGCTGTTTGGCAGGGTCGAACACCGGGGAGCTGTTTTTT. Encoded protein: CASCLAGSNTGELFF.

The chain recombines TRBV21-1 with TRBJ2-7; the table calls TRBD2, which could not be checked here. TRBV21-1 corresponds to a pseudogene. The CDR3 has 15 amino acids. CDR3 bases: TGTGCCAGCAGCAAAGCCCTGGGGGGGCAATACGAGCAGTACTTC. As protein: CASSKALGGQYEQYF.

The gene calls are TRBV4-2 and TRBJ2-1; 14 positions match TRBD2. Germline V gives CDR1 LGHNA, CDR2 YNFKEQ. The J segment lost 1 base and the V segment lost 0 bases, leaving 8 bases of the junction unmatched. The CDR3 loop spans 20 amino acids. The CDR3 DNA reads as TGTGCCAGCAGCCAAGACCGGACTAGCGGGAGGATTACGTCCTACAATGAGCAGTTCTTC. Protein sequence: CASSQDRTSGRITSYNEQFF.

The V call is TRBV7-6, the J call TRBJ2-2; 13 bases fit TRBD2. This CDR3 is built from 14 residues. Losses at the gene ends were 8 bases for V and 5 bases for J; bases not matched to a gene: 2. Per the germline V gene, CDR1 is SGHVS and CDR2 is FNYEAQ. The CDR3, as DNA: TGTGCCAGCGGGACTAGCGGGGATACCGGGGAGCTGTTTTTT. It translates to CASGTSGDTGELFF.

The chain links TRBV7-9 to TRBJ2-2; TRBD1 aligns across 10 bases. V was clipped by 4 bases and J by 4 bases; unmatched bases: 6. CDR3 length: 16 amino acids. Germline CDR1 and CDR2: SEHNR and FQNEAQ (reference sequence). The CDR3 loop is CASSSIGTGATGELFF. The DNA of the CDR3 is TGTGCCAGCAGCTCTATCGGGACAGGGGCCACCGGGGAGCTGTTTTTT.

The rearrangement links TRBV5-1 to TRBJ2-3, with 11 bases identical to TRBD2. Germline V gene sequence: CDR1 SGHRS, CDR2 YFSETQ. This CDR3 region has 18 residues. V lost 4 bases and J lost 0; bases outside the gene matches: 10. The CDR3 DNA follows: TGCGCCAGCAGCGTGGGGACTAGCGGTACCTCAAGCACAGATACGCAGTATTTT. Its translation: CASSVGTSGTSSTDTQYF.